This T cell receptor beta chain was documented in a study of radiation and T cells in renal cell carcinoma. Study-level results: In blood, top tumor clones expanded by 2 weeks, shrinking by 4.

Time point given: blood 4 weeks post-SBRT, at nephrectomy. Treatment reported: 15 Gy SBRT to primary tumor, nephrectomy 4 weeks later. Nephrectomy followed 15 Gy stereotactic body radiation by 4 weeks. The assay was immunoSEQ multiplex PCR, and TCRdb's table has in-frame clones only and misses some. The sample lists roughly 64,000 clones; 65% to 80% were seen once. After removal of 7 bases from V and 2 bases from J, the junction contained 10 bases not matched to a gene. There are 16 residues in the CDR3. Looked up from germline, CDR1 is LNHDA and CDR2 is SQIVND (reference sequence). Of note for this clone: Its antigen is still unknown.

This chain links TRBV19 with TRBJ2-3; 9 bases align to TRBD2. Sequences were derived from blood, sampled from a patient whose treatment included radiotherapy and nephrectomy. This receptor was identified in a man aged 55 to 70 with renal cell carcinoma. The CDR3 DNA reads as TGTGCCAGTACCCCCGGGCGGGGGGGATACACAGATACGCAGTATTTT. Translating it yields CASTPGRGGYTDTQYF.